Listed below are T cell receptor beta chains from one sample, sequenced in a study of shared clonotypes between healthy human individuals. Assay: immunoSEQ multiplex PCR; the TCRdb copy retains only in-frame clones and omits some. The data show some 2.4 million clones, with roughly 93% seen just once and approximately 0.35% held by the top ten. Sequenced sample: naive CD4+ T cells from PBMCs. Receptors originate from a man between 18 and 29 years old in good health. Some clones in this sample may be carry-over from other donors' samples. CDR3s include the opening cysteine and the closing phenylalanine or tryptophan. D genes are given only for firm matches. Some rows mark clone size as missing; the rest say once, few, many or name a class of expanded clone.

cdr3_aa cdr3_nt v_call clone_size d_call j_call
CASSVGSGRETQYF TGTGCCAGCAGCGTAGGTTCAGGGCGAGAGACCCAGTACTTC TRBV9 NA NA TRBJ2-5
CASIFGTGSYEQYF TGTGCCAGCATTTTTGGGACAGGGTCCTACGAGCAGTACTTC TRBV6-1 NA TRBD1 TRBJ2-7
CAISRTGGETQYF TGTGCCATCAGCAGGACAGGGGGTGAGACCCAGTACTTC TRBV10-3 NA TRBD1 TRBJ2-5
CASSFKAAPYNEQFF TGTGCCAGCAGTTTTAAAGCGGCTCCCTACAATGAGCAGTTCTTC TRBV28 NA NA TRBJ2-1
CASSLLFNHEQYF TGTGCCAGCAGCTTACTCTTTAACCACGAGCAGTACTTC TRBV11-1 NA NA TRBJ2-7
CASSESSQQYF TGTGCCAGCAGTGAGTCCAGCCAGCAGTACTTC TRBV6-1 NA NA TRBJ2-7
CASSLELAAGELFF TGTGCCAGCAGCTTAGAATTAGCAGCCGGGGAGCTGTTTTTT TRBV7-9 NA NA TRBJ2-2
CASSLNAGTGPGSYEQYF TGTGCCAGCAGTTTAAACGCAGGGACGGGCCCTGGCTCCTACGAGCAGTACTTC TRBV28 NA NA TRBJ2-7
CASSQRDSSGGELFF TGCGCCAGCAGCCAGCGGGACTCCTCGGGGGGGGAGCTGTTTTTT TRBV4-1 NA NA TRBJ2-2
CASTRTYRGDTEAFF TGTGCCAGCACGAGGACTTACAGGGGTGACACTGAAGCTTTCTTT TRBV27 NA TRBD1 TRBJ1-1
CASSLNWGEKLFF TGTGCCAGCAGTTTGAATTGGGGTGAAAAACTGTTTTTT TRBV28 NA NA TRBJ1-4
CASSPRLAGGPGANVLTF TGCGCCAGCAGCCCGCGACTAGCGGGAGGGCCAGGGGCCAACGTCCTGACTTTC TRBV4-1 NA TRBD2 TRBJ2-6
CASVGNRLLAAGYTF TGTGCCAGCGTTGGGAATCGGTTGTTGGCGGCCGGCTACACCTTC TRBV28 once NA TRBJ1-2
CASSRRTSGRRETQYF TGTGCCAGCAGCCGCAGGACTAGCGGGAGAAGAGAGACCCAGTACTTC TRBV7-2 NA TRBD2 TRBJ2-5
CSVSKGLRGTEAFF TGCAGCGTTTCAAAGGGACTCCGAGGGACTGAAGCTTTCTTT TRBV29-1 NA NA TRBJ1-1
CASSLSPNEQYF TGTGCCAGCAGTTTATCCCCGAACGAGCAGTACTTC TRBV28 NA NA TRBJ2-7
CASSGLRGNYGYTF TGTGCCAGCAGCGGGCTCCGGGGGAACTATGGCTACACCTTC TRBV9 NA NA TRBJ1-2
CASSLRRTQETQYF TGTGCCAGCAGCTTACGGAGGACCCAAGAGACCCAGTACTTC TRBV7-2 NA NA TRBJ2-5